This passage covers 9 T cell receptor beta chains from one sample sequenced in a study of shared clonotypes between healthy human individuals. The naive CD8 population came from CD45RO-negative cells selected for CCR7, without terminally differentiated effector memory CD45RA+ cells. TCRdb's copy holds only in-frame clones and misses some; the assay was immunoSEQ multiplex PCR. The sample lists millions of clones, about 95% occurring once. The sample consisted of naive CD8+ T cells sorted from blood. The receptor set was obtained from a man aged 18 to 30 in good health.

The chain joins TRBV27 to TRBJ2-1, with 9 positions matching TRBD2. Germline V gene lookup returns CDR1 MNHEY and CDR2 SMNVEV (reference sequence). With 6 bases clipped from V and 10 bases from J, the junction kept 7 bases outside the gene matches. The CDR3 extends over 13 amino acids. CDR3 protein: CASRVAGVGEQFF. In nucleotides, the CDR3 is TGTGCCAGCAGAGTAGCGGGAGTTGGGGAGCAGTTCTTC.

The chain carries TRBV19 and TRBJ2-7; D ambiguous. Deletions cut 3 bases from V and 2 bases from J, with 11 bases between. Germline V lookup: CDR1 LNHDA, CDR2 SQIVND (reference sequence). The CDR3 contains 14 residues. The CDR3 nucleotides are TGTGCCAGTAGTATTGCGGCAGCTACCTACGAGCAGTACTTC. It translates to CASSIAAATYEQYF.

The rearrangement uses TRBV7-9 and TRBJ2-1; 7 bases match TRBD2. J lost 8 bases, V lost 2 bases, and 6 bases had no gene match. From germline, CDR1 is SEHNR and CDR2 FQNEAQ (reference sequence). This CDR3 spans 14 amino acids. CDR3 amino acids: CASSLWRELDEQFF. The CDR3 DNA is TGTGCCAGCAGCTTATGGCGGGAGCTGGATGAGCAGTTCTTC.

As to this clone: Additional DNA sequences in this sample encode the identical CDR3. This rearrangement joins TRBV4-1 to TRBJ2-1; 7 bases are a match to TRBD1. Germline CDR1 and CDR2: MGHRA and YSYEKL. This CDR3 region has 14 residues. V trimming: 0 bases; J trimming: 4 bases; junction bases outside the gene matches: 0. The CDR3 region has the DNA TGCGCCAGCAGCCAAGACAGGGGGTACAATGAGCAGTTCTTC. Protein sequence: CASSQDRGYNEQFF.

In this sample, this clone turned up once. The gene calls are TRBV28 and TRBJ2-2; a possible D gene is TRBD1 (8 bases). V lost 4 bases, J lost 8 bases, and 17 bases lay in between. Per germline, CDR1 MDHEN and CDR2 SYDVKM. The CDR3 is 15 amino acids. The DNA for the CDR3 is TGTGCCAGCAGTTACAGGGGGGGATTTCTAGGGGAGCTGTTTTTT. Its protein is CASSYRGGFLGELFF.

This clone was seen a single time. The genes are TRBV27 and TRBJ2-7; no reliable D call. Between the trimmed V and J ends, which lost 5 bases and 0 bases, there was a span of 11 bases. The CDR3 is 14 residues long. Germline CDR1 and CDR2: MNHEY and SMNVEV (reference sequence). The CDR3 DNA sequence: TGTGCCAGCAGTCCCGCAGCTGTCTCCTACGAGCAGTACTTC. Residues: CASSPAAVSYEQYF.

The chain carries TRBV27 and TRBJ1-5; TRBD1 might be the D (6 bases). The CDR3 sequence is 16 residues long. CDR1 is MNHEY, CDR2 SMNVEV, per germline (reference sequence). Between the trimmed V and J ends, which lost 4 bases and 0 bases, there was a span of 13 bases. The CDR3 is CASSSFYRDSNQPQHF. The CDR3 coding sequence is TGTGCCAGCAGTTCATTCTACAGGGATAGCAATCAGCCCCAGCATTTT.

The chain combines TRBV4-1 with TRBJ2-5, with D uncertain. Germline V gives CDR1 MGHRA, CDR2 YSYEKL. V was pared by 4 bases and J by 3 bases, with 15 bases between. The CDR3 runs 15 residues. CDR3 region: CASSLASGFEETQYF. CDR3 coding DNA: TGCGCCAGCAGCCTTGCTAGTGGGTTTGAAGAGACCCAGTACTTC.

Remarks on this clone: The junction differs from germline at one of its ends, possibly a read error. V gene TRBV4-1 combines with J gene TRBJ2-7, with TRBD2 as a possible D gene (6 bases). Per the germline V gene, CDR1 is MGHRA and CDR2 is YSYEKL. The CDR3 has 16 residues. CDR3 sequence reads: CASSQVWDVEGYEQCF. CDR3 DNA: TGCGCCAGCAGCCAAGTTTGGGACGTGGAGGGCTACGAGCAGTGCTTC.